A selection of T cell receptor beta chains follows, all from one sample in a study of cytomegalovirus exposure and HLA in healthy donors. Measured with immunoSEQ multiplex PCR; TCRdb has only the in-frame clones, and not every one. The sample lists 180,000 or so clones; 62% were seen once. What was sequenced was PBMCs. The receptors shown here come from a man aged 40-49 years in good health and CMV-seronegative. Both conserved end residues are part of each CDR3. D genes are given only for firm matches. Clone size appears in some rows only: once, few, many, or a class for an expanded clone.

CDR3 length,V gene,clone size,D gene,J gene,CDR3 DNA,CDR3 protein
14,TRBV11-2,once,TRBD2,TRBJ2-7,TGTGCCAGCACCGGGACTAGCGGGATGGGCGAGCAGTACTTC,CASTGTSGMGEQYF
17,TRBV27,-,TRBD2,TRBJ2-1,TGTGCCAGCAGTTTTTTCGCAACTAGCGGAGTGTACAATGAGCAGTTCTTC,CASSFFATSGVYNEQFF
15,TRBV30,-,-,TRBJ2-3,TGTGCCTGGAGTTTCTCCAGTTCTTCCACAGATACGCAGTATTTT,CAWSFSSSSTDTQYF
15,TRBV27,-,-,TRBJ1-1,TGTGCCAGCAGTTTATGGGCCATTGGGGGGACTGAAGCTTTCTTT,CASSLWAIGGTEAFF
15,TRBV18,-,TRBD1,TRBJ2-7,TGTGCCAGCTCACCATCGGCAGGGGGCTACTACGAGCAGTACTTC,CASSPSAGGYYEQYF
14,TRBV29-1,-,-,TRBJ2-7,TGCAGCGTTGAGGACCAGCGGACGGGTGGCGAGCAGTACTTC,CSVEDQRTGGEQYF
16,TRBV7-8,few,TRBD2,TRBJ2-5,TGTGCCAGCAGCTTTCTTGGACTAGCGGGAGTGGAGACCCAGTACTTC,CASSFLGLAGVETQYF
14,TRBV28,few,-,TRBJ1-6,TGTGCCAGCAGTTTAAACAGCAATAATTCACCCCTCCACTTT,CASSLNSNNSPLHF
13,TRBV6-5,-,TRBD1,TRBJ1-2,TGTGCCAGCAGCTACGACAGGGACCAGGGCTACACCTTC,CASSYDRDQGYTF
12,TRBV6-6,-,TRBD1,TRBJ1-4,TGTGCCGGCGGGACAGGGGGCGAAAAACTGTTTTTT,CAGGTGGEKLFF
13,TRBV7-6,-,-,TRBJ2-5,TGTGCCAGCAGCTTAAGGCGGCAAGAGACCCAGTACTTC,CASSLRRQETQYF
15,TRBV27,-,-,TRBJ2-3,TGTGCCAGCAGTTTCTCGGCGGCTAGCACAGATACGCAGTATTTT,CASSFSAASTDTQYF
15,TRBV5-8,-,TRBD2,TRBJ2-7,TGTGCCAGCAGCCAAGGACTAGCGCTTGGCATCGAGCAGTACTTC,CASSQGLALGIEQYF
16,TRBV4-1,-,-,TRBJ1-3,TGCGCCAGCGGCCAGGGCGACGGGAACTCTGGAAACACCATATATTTT,CASGQGDGNSGNTIYF
11,TRBV2,few,-,TRBJ2-7,TGTGCCAGCAGTGTGAGCTACGAGCAGTACTTC,CASSVSYEQYF
16,TRBV10-1,once,TRBD1,TRBJ2-7,TGCGCCAGCAGTGAGTCGGAGACAGGGAAGATCTACGAGCAGTACTTC,CASSESETGKIYEQYF
14,TRBV5-6,few,-,TRBJ1-1,TGTGCCAGCAGCTTGGGGCCCTGGAACACTGAAGCTTTCTTT,CASSLGPWNTEAFF
13,TRBV30,-,-,TRBJ2-5,TGTGCCTGGAACCGGGACTCCCGCGGGGAGCAGTACTTC,CAWNRDSRGEQYF
14,TRBV5-4,-,-,TRBJ1-6,TGTGCCAGCAGCTTGGCCGGGGGAAATTCACCCCTCCACTTT,CASSLAGGNSPLHF
18,TRBV5-4,few,-,TRBJ1-5,TGTGCCAGCAGCGTAGAGGGGCCGTGGAGGGATAGCAATCAGCCCCAGCATTTT,CASSVEGPWRDSNQPQHF
13,TRBV5-1,few,TRBD2,TRBJ2-7,TGCGCCAGCAGGGTAGCGGGAGCGTACGAGCAGTACTTC,CASRVAGAYEQYF
15,TRBV7-7,-,-,TRBJ2-1,TGTGCTAGCAGCTACTCACTGAGCTCCTACAATGAGCAGTTCTTC,CASSYSLSSYNEQFF
16,TRBV19,-,TRBD1,TRBJ1-5,TGTGCCAGTAGTAAGAAACAGGGGGCCGGGGATCAGCCCCAGCATTTT,CASSKKQGAGDQPQHF
13,TRBV29-1,few,TRBD2,TRBJ2-3,TGCAGCGTTGCTCTAGCGGGATGGGATACGCAGTATTTT,CSVALAGWDTQYF
13,TRBV6-1,-,TRBD1,TRBJ1-6,TGTGCCAGTTTGACAGGGTATAATTCACCCCTCCACTTT,CASLTGYNSPLHF
15,TRBV7-2,-,TRBD1,TRBJ2-7,TGTGCCAGCAGCTTAGGGGCAGGGGGCTTATACGAGCAGTACTTC,CASSLGAGGLYEQYF
15,TRBV7-9,few,-,TRBJ1-1,TGTGCCAGCAGCTTAGATCCGGTGCTGAACACTGAAGCTTTCTTT,CASSLDPVLNTEAFF
16,TRBV4-1,-,-,TRBJ2-7,TGCGCCAGCAGCCAAGGTCCCCAGAGGACTCAGCGCGAGCAGTACTTC,CASSQGPQRTQREQYF
17,TRBV18,-,TRBD1,TRBJ2-2,TGTGCCAGTTCCTTCCGAGGGGGCACTGGGAACACCGGGGAGCTGTTTTTT,CASSFRGGTGNTGELFF
20,TRBV12-5,few,TRBD1,TRBJ1-1,TGTGCTAGTGGTTTGGATCGACCGACCGGGACAGGGGGTGATGCCCGTGAAGCTTTCTTT,CASGLDRPTGTGGDAREAFF
14,TRBV5-4,-,TRBD1,TRBJ1-6,TGTGCCAGCAGCTCTCCGGGACAGGGCTCACCCCTCCACTTT,CASSSPGQGSPLHF
13,TRBV5-8,-,TRBD1,TRBJ2-7,TGTGCCAGCGAACCACAGGGGGTATACGAGCAGTACTTC,CASEPQGVYEQYF
15,TRBV10-3,-,TRBD1,TRBJ2-6,TGTGCCAACTCACAGGGGGCCTCCGGGGCCAACGTCCTGACTTTC,CANSQGASGANVLTF
15,TRBV5-1,-,TRBD2,TRBJ2-2,TGCGCCAGCAGTACGGTAGCGGGAGGGGCCGGGGAGCTGTTTTTT,CASSTVAGGAGELFF
17,TRBV27,-,-,TRBJ2-7,TGTGCCAGCAGTTTATCTCAGGACACCTGGAGCTCCTACGAGCAGTACTTC,CASSLSQDTWSSYEQYF
15,TRBV10-3,-,TRBD2,TRBJ2-2,TGTGCCATCACTCCGGGGGGGCCGAGCAACGGGGAGCTGTTTTTT,CAITPGGPSNGELFF
14,TRBV28,-,-,TRBJ1-4,TGTGCCAGCAGTATACCGGGGAACCACCGGGGACTGTTTTTT,CASSIPGNHRGLFF
18,TRBV5-6,-,-,TRBJ2-4,TGTGCCAGCAGCTTGGGTGCAGGGGGGCTCGTGTCCAAAAACATTCAGTACTTC,CASSLGAGGLVSKNIQYF
14,TRBV5-1,-,-,TRBJ2-2,TGCGCCAGCGGGGGGGGCCGTGTCACCGGGGAGCTGTTTTTT,CASGGGRVTGELFF
16,TRBV7-9,few,TRBD1,TRBJ1-5,TGTGCCAGCAGCCAATCTACAGGGGGGAGCAATCAGCCCCAGCATTTT,CASSQSTGGSNQPQHF